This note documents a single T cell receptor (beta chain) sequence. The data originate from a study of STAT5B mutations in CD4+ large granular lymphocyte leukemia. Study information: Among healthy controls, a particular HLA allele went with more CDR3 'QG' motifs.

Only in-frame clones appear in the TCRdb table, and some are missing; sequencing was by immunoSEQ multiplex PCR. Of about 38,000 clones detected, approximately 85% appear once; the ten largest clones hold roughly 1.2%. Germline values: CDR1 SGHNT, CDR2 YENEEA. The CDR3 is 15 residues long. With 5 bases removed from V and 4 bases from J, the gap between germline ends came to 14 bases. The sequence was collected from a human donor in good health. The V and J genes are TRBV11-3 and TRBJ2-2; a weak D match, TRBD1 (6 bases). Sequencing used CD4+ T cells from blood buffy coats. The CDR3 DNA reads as TGTGCCAGCAGCCAAGTCAGGGGCGGCACCGGGGAGCTGTTTTTT. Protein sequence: CASSQVRGGTGELFF.